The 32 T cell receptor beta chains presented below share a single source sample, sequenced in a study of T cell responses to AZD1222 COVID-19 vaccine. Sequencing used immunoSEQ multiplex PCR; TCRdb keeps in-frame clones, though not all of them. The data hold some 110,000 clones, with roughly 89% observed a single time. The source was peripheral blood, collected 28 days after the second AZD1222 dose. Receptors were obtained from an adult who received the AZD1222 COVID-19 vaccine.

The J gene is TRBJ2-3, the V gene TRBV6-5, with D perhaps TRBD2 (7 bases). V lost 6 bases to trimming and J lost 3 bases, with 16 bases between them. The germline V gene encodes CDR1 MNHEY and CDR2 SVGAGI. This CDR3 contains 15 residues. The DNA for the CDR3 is TGTGCCAGCAGCAAAGCGGGACACGAGACAGATACGCAGTATTTT. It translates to CASSKAGHETDTQYF.

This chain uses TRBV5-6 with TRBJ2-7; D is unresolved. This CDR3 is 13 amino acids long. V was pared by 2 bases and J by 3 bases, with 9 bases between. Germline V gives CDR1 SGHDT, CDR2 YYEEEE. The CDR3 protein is CASSLLSGYEQYF. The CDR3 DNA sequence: TGTGCCAGCAGCTTACTATCCGGCTACGAGCAGTACTTC. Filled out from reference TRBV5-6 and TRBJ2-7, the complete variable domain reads DAGVTQSPTHLIKTRGQQVTLRCSPKSGHDTVSWYQQALGQGPQFIFQYYEEEERQRGNFPDRFSGHQFPNYSSELNVNALLLGDSALYLCASSLLSGYEQYFGPGTRLTVT.

This chain's CDR3 is CASSPTGEYEQFF. The CDR3 coding sequence is TGTGCCAGCAGTCCGACAGGGGAATATGAGCAGTTCTTC. This rearrangement joins TRBV12-3 or TRBV12-4 to TRBJ2-1; 8 bases line up with TRBD1. The CDR3 spans 13 residues. Trimming removed 5 bases from V and 8 bases from J; junction bases left unmatched: 5.

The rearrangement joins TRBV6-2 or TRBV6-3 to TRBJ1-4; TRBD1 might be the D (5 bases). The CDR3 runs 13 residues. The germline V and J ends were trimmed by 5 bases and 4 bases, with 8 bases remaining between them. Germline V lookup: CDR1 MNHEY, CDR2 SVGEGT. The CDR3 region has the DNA TGTGCCAGCAGTGGGGCGGGTAATGAAAAACTGTTTTTT. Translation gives CASSGAGNEKLFF.

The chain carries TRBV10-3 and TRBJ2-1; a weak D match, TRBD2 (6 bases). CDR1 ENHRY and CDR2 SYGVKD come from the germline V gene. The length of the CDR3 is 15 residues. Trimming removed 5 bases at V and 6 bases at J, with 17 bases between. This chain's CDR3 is CAISPAGHPFNEQFF. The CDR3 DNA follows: TGTGCCATCAGTCCTGCGGGGCACCCCTTCAATGAGCAGTTCTTC.

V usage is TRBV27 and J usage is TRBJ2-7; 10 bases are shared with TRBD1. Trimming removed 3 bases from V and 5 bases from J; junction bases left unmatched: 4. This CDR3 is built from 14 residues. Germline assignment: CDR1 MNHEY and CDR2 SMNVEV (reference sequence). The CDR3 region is CASSLGQGSNEQYF. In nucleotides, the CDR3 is TGTGCCAGCAGTTTGGGACAGGGGAGCAACGAGCAGTACTTC.

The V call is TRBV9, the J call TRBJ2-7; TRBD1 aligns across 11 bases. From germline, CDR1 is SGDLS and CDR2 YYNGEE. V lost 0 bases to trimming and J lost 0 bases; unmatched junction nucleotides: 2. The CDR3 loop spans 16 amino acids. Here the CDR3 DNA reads TGTGCCAGCAGCGTAGATGGGACAGGGGGCTCCTACGAGCAGTACTTC. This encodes CASSVDGTGGSYEQYF.

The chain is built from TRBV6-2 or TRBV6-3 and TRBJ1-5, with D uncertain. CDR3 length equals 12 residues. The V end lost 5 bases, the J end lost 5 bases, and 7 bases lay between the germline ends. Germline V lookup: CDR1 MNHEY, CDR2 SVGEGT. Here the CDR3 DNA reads TGTGCCAGCAGTCGTAGAGATCAGCCCCAGCATTTT. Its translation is CASSRRDQPQHF.

CDR3 nucleotide sequence: TGTGCCAGCAGCTCCCAGGACAGGGGTGGCAATCAGCCCCAGCATTTT. This translates into CASSSQDRGGNQPQHF. The gene calls are TRBV7-8 and TRBJ1-5; 9 positions agree with TRBD1. The CDR3 extends over 16 amino acids. Germline-derived CDR1 and CDR2 are SGHVS and FQNEAQ. J was trimmed by 2 bases and V by 4 bases; bases with no gene match: 6.

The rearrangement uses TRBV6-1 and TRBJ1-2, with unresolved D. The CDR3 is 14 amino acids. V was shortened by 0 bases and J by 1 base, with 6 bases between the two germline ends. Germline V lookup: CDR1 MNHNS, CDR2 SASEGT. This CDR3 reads CASSEARGNYGYTF. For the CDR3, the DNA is TGTGCCAGCAGTGAAGCGCGGGGTAACTATGGCTACACCTTC.

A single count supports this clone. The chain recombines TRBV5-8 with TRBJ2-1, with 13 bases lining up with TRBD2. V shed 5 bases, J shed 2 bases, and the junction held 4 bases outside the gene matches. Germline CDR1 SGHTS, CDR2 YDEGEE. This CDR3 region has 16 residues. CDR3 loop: CASRPGTSGAYNEQFF. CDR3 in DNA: TGTGCCAGCAGACCCGGGACTAGCGGGGCCTACAATGAGCAGTTCTTC.

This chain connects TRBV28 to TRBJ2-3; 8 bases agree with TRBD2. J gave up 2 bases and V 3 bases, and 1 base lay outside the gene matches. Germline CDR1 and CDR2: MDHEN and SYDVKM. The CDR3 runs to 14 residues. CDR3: CASSLRGVTDTQYF. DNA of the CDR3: TGTGCCAGCAGTTTGCGGGGGGTCACAGATACGCAGTATTTT. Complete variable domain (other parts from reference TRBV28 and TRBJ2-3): DVKVTQSSRYLVKRTGEKVFLECVQDMDHENMFWYRQDPGLGLRLIYFSYDVKMKEKGDIPEGYSVSREKKERFSLILESASTNQTSMYLCASSLRGVTDTQYFGPGTRLTVL.

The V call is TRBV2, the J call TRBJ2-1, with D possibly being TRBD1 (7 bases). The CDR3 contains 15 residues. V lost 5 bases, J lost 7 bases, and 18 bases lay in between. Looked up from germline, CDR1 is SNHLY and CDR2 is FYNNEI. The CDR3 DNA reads TGTGCCAGCAGTTTTCAGGGGGGAACGGCAAATGAGCAGTTCTTC. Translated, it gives CASSFQGGTANEQFF.

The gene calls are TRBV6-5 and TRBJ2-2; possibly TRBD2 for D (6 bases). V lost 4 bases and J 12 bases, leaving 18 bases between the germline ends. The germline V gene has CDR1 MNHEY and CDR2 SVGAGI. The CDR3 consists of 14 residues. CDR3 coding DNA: TGTGCCAGCAGTTTAGGGGAGGAGGGATTAAAGCTGTTTTTT. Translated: CASSLGEEGLKLFF.

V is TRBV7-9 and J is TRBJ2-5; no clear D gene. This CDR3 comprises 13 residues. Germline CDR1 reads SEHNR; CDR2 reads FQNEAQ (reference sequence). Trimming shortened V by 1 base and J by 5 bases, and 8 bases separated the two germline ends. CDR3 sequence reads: CASSLDLVETQYF. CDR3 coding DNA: TGTGCCAGCAGCTTAGACCTGGTGGAGACCCAGTACTTC.

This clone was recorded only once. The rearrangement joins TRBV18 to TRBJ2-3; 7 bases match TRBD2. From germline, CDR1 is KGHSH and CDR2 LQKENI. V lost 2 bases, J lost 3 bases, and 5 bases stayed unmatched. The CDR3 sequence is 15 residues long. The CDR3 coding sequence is TGTGCCAGCTCACCAAAGGCGGGAGTGACAGATACGCAGTATTTT. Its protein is CASSPKAGVTDTQYF.

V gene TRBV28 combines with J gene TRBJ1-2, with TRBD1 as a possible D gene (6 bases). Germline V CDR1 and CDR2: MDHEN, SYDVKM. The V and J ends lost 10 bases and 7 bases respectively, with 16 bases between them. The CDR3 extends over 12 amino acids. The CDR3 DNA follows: TGTGCCACCATAGGACAGACCACTGGCTACACCTTC. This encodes CATIGQTTGYTF.

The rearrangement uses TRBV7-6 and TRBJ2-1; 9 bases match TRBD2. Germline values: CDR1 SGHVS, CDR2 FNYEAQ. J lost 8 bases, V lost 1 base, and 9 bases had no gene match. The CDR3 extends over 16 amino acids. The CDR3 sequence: CASSLGGGRALDEQFF. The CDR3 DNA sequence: TGTGCCAGCAGCTTAGGAGGCGGGAGGGCCTTGGATGAGCAGTTCTTC.

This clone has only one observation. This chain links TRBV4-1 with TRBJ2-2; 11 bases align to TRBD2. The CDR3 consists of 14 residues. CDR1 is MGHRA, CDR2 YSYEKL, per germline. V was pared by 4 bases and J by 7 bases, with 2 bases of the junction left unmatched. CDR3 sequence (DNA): TGCGCCAGCAGCCTAGCGGGGGGGATCGGGGAGCTGTTTTTT. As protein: CASSLAGGIGELFF.

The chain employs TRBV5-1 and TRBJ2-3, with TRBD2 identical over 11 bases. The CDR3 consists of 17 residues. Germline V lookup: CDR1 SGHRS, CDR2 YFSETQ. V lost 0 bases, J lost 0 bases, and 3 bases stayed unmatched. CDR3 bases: TGCGCCAGCAGCTTGGCCAGACTAGCGGGGAGCACAGATACGCAGTATTTT. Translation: CASSLARLAGSTDTQYF.

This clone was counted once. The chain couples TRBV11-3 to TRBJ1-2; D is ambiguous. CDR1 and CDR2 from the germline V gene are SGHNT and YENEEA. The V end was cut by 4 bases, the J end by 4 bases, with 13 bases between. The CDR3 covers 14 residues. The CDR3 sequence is CASSSRIRTYGYTF. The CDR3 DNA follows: TGTGCCAGCAGCTCCCGGATCCGGACCTATGGCTACACCTTC.

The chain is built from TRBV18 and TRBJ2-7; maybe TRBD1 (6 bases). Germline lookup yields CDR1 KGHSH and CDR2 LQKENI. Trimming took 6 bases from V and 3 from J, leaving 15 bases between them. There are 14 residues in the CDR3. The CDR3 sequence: CASSPDRNDYEQYF. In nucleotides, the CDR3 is TGTGCCAGCTCCCCGGACAGAAATGACTACGAGCAGTACTTC.

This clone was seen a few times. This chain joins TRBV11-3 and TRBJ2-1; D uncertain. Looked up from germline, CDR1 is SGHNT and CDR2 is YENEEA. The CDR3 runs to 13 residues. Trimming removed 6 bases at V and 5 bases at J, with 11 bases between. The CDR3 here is CASSIRLDNEQFF. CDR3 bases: TGTGCCAGCAGTATCCGACTCGACAATGAGCAGTTCTTC.

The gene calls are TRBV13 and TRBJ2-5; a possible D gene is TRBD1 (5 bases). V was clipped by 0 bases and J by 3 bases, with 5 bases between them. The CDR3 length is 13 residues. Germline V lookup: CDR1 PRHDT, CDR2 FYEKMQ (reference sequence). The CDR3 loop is CASSLGREETQYF. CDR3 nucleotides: TGTGCCAGCAGCTTAGGCAGGGAAGAGACCCAGTACTTC.

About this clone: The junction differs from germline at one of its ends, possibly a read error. CDR3: CASSLTPTVNTQYF. CDR3 in DNA: TGTGCCAGCAGCCTAACCCCGACGGTTAATACGCAGTATTTT. The rearrangement uses TRBV7-3 and TRBJ2-3, with D uncertain. In germline, CDR1 is SGHTA, CDR2 FQGTGA. The CDR3 length is 14 residues.

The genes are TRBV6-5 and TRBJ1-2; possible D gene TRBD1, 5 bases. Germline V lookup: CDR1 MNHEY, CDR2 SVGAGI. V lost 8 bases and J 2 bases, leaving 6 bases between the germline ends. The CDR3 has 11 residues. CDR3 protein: CASGDNYGYTF. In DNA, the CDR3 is TGTGCCAGCGGGGACAACTATGGCTACACCTTC.

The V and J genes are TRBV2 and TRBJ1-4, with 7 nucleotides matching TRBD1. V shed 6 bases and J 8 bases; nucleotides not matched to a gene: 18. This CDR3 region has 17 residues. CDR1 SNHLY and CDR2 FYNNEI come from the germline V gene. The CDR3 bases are TGTGCCAGCAGCGAGCGGGAGACAGGGTATATAGGAGAAAAACTGTTTTTT. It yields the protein CASSERETGYIGEKLFF.

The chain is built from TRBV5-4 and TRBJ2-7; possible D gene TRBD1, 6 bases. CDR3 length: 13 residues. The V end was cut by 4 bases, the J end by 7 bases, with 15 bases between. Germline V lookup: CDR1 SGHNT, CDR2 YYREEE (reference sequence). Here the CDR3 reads CASSKDRNREQYF. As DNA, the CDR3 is TGTGCCAGCAGCAAAGACAGGAACCGGGAGCAGTACTTC.

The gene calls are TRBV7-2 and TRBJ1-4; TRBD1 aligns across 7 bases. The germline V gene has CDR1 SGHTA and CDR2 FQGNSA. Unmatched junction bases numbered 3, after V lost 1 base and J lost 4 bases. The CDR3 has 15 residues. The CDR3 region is CASSLGRGSNEKLFF. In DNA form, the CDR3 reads TGTGCCAGCAGCTTAGGCAGGGGGAGTAATGAAAAACTGTTTTTT.

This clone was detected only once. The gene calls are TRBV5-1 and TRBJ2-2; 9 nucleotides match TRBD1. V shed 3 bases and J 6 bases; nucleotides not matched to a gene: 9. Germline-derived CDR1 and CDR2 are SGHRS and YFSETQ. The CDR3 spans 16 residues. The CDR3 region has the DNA TGCGCCAGCAGCTCTACCGGGACAGGGATGGCCGGGGAGCTGTTTTTT. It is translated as CASSSTGTGMAGELFF.

CDR3 residues: CASSPGQDNQPQHF. The CDR3 nucleotides read TGTGCCAGCAGCCCCGGACAGGACAATCAGCCCCAGCATTTT. This chain links TRBV7-6 with TRBJ1-5; 7 bases agree with TRBD1. The V and J ends lost 5 bases and 3 bases, in that order; junction bases with no gene match: 4. The CDR3 has 14 residues. Per the germline V gene, CDR1 is SGHVS and CDR2 is FNYEAQ.

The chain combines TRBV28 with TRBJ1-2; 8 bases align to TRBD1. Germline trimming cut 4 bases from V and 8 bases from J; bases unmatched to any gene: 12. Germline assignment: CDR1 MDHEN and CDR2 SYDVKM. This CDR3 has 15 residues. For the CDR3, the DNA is TGTGCCAGCAGTTCAGAACCGGGACAGGAAGGCGGCTACACCTTC. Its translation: CASSSEPGQEGGYTF.